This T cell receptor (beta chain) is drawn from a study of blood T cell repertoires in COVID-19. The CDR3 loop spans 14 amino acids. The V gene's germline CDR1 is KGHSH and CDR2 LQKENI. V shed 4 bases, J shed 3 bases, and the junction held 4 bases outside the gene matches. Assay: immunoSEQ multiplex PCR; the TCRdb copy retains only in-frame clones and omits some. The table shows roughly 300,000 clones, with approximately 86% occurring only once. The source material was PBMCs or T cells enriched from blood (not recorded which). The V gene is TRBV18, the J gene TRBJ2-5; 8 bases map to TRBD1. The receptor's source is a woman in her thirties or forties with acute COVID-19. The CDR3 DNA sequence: TGTGCCAGCTCACGCGGGACAGGTGAAGAGACCCAGTACTTC. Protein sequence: CASSRGTGEETQYF.